This T cell receptor (beta chain) was profiled in a study of shared clonotypes between healthy human individuals (dated by TCRdb to about 2020). In terms of the full investigation: Three men and a couple of women, aged 18 to 49 years, made up the cohort. Between about 0.8 and 9.5 billion PBMCs per donor were obtained by leukapheresis. For each donor, CD4 naive and CD4 memory were each given three plates, CD8 naive was given two plates, and CD8 memory was given one plate. The study deeply sequenced blood TCR repertoires of about 5 healthy adults to estimate repertoire size and the extent of clonotype sharing between individuals. To increase sequencing depth and limit assay-specific biases, different laboratories used diverse techniques to prepare libraries and sequence TCR repertoires.

The germline V gene encodes CDR1 WSHSY and CDR2 SAAADI. V is cut back by 8 bases and J by 8 bases, with 11 bases in the junction unmatched. Reading from cysteine to phenylalanine, the CDR3 counts 13 amino acids. Only the CDR3 region is kept as DNA, spanning 39 bases read in frame from base 1. General conclusions and limits of the study: Estimated clonotype richness was generally larger for naive than for memory subsets. Because the study included a small number of donors, the genetic and exposure-history diversity represented was limited. Sharing across several donors was observed for about 5% of naive CD4, about 3.2% of naive CD8, over 2% of memory CD4, and around 0.42% of memory CD8 clonotypes. Based on pairwise subsampling, the degree of clonotype sharing among donors was expected to be affected by sequencing depth. Sampling was limited to blood, and TCR repertoires in tissue likely differ from TCR repertoires in blood. Compared with non-shared clonotypes, the clonotypes found in all four sorted-subset donors had higher generation probabilities. Even with the large sequencing depth, rarefaction of the sorted-subset datasets indicated that sequencing was incomplete.

This clone was observed many times. No cognate antigen has been identified for it. One base away there is no much larger clone; base qualities are not given. TCR CDR3 regions were amplified from genomic DNA by multiplex PCR using the deep immunoSEQ assay. For each cell subset, the extracted genomic DNA was distributed evenly across all wells of several immunoSEQ 96-well plates, and each plate served as one replicate. For sorted subsets, about 200 ng genomic DNA, equal to 25,000 to 35,000 T cell genomes, was loaded into each replicate PCR. Purified libraries were measured with a Qubit 3.0 fluorometer, size-checked on a Bioanalyzer 2100, and measured again with the KAPA Library Quantification kit. A separate single-read 150-cycle Illumina NextSeq 550 flow cell was used to sequence each immunoSEQ 96-well plate. Concerning the study's data processing: The immunoSEQ output contained only junctional sequences without quality scores, so filtering could not match that applied to full-length reads. To assign V/J genes and CDR3, sequences were annotated using PyIR, a Python wrapper for IgBLAST v1.9, with IMGT germline references. Reads were filtered out if the reads had weak V/J assignments (E-value above 1e-6), no CDR3, stop codons, out-of-frame junctions, or ambiguous translated residues. V3J clonotypes were defined as sequences sharing the same inferred V gene, J gene, and CDR3 amino acid sequence. The percentage overlap between two repertoires was calculated by dividing the number of shared unique clonotypes by the size of the smaller repertoire. Three approaches were used to assess repertoire richness: RTK rarefaction, the Chao1 estimator, and Recon v2.1 estimates of unobserved clonotypes. Generation probabilities were computed with OLGA for all TCRbeta clonotypes obtained by the gDNA method from a handful of donors. Held by TCRdb, this immuneACCESS table contains in-frame sequences only and omits some clones. Under half of the omission traces to an unresolved V gene where checked; the cause of the rest is unknown. V and J calls and clone size are copied from that table; D and trimming were computed from the DNA. The sample yields some 1 million clones; about 75% were counted once. In total, the top ten clones hold over 1.3% of the sample.

The donors were healthy, HIV-negative adults who had no recently reported acute infections or vaccinations. Every donor was a Caucasian adult residing in Nashville, Tennessee, USA. CD4+ T cells were enriched through magnetic negative selection, after which naive cells were positively selected on CD45RA and the remaining negative fraction served as the memory subset. Blood was obtained by leukapheresis, after which PBMCs were separated by Ficoll-Histopaque density gradient centrifugation and cryopreserved in liquid nitrogen vapor phase. Analytical flow cytometry was used to check the purity and quantity of every magnetically sorted T cell population. From each sorted fraction, genomic DNA was isolated and quantified by UV absorbance on a Nanodrop 2000c.

The sequence derives from a man between 18 and 29 years old in good health. The chain links TRBV10-2 with TRBJ1-2; 7 nucleotides in the junction match TRBD1. Sequencing was done on a sample of memory CD4+ T cells sorted from blood. The sample's cell subset or site, from its label and the paper: CD45RA-negative fraction. CDR3 region: CASGLGGAGGYTF. The DNA sequence is as follows: TGCGCCAGCGGATTAGGGGGCGCGGGGGGCTACACCTTC.